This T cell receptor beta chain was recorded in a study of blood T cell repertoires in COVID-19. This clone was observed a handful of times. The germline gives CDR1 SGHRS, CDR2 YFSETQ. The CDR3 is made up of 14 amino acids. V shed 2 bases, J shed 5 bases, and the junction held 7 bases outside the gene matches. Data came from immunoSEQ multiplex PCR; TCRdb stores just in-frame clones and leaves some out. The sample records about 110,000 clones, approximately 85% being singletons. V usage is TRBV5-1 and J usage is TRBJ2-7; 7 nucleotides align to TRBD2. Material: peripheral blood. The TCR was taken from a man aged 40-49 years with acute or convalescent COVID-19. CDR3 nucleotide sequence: TGCGCCAGCAGCTTTGGGACTATATTGGACGAGCAGTACTTC. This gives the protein CASSFGTILDEQYF.